The entry that follows covers one T cell receptor beta chain sequence. The length of the CDR3 is 14 residues. V trimming: 2 bases; J trimming: 4 bases; junction bases outside the gene matches: 5. Germline V CDR1 and CDR2: SGHRS, YFSETQ. This sample is drawn from a study of brain T cells in children with intractable seizures. The method was immunoSEQ multiplex PCR; TCRdb's version includes in-frame clones alone and lacks a portion of them. The sample yields about 340,000 clones, about 93% seen once. Time point indicated: blood from clinic visit 5 months post-surgery; TSC patient then seizure free. The source material was peripheral blood, sampled 5 to 6 months after surgery. This chain links TRBV5-1 with TRBJ1-2, with TRBD1 matching 7 bases. The receptor was derived from a boy under two years old with tuberous sclerosis and intractable seizures. The CDR3 DNA reads TGCGCCAGCAGCTTCAGACAGGGTCTCTATGGCTACACCTTC. This translates into CASSFRQGLYGYTF.